Listed below are T cell receptor beta chains from one sample, sequenced in a study of cytomegalovirus exposure and HLA in healthy donors. TCRdb's copy holds only in-frame clones and misses some; the assay was immunoSEQ multiplex PCR. The data contain tens of thousands of clones, approximately 73% of them singletons. Sequencing was performed on PBMCs. These receptors all stem from a man between 18 and 35 years old in good health and CMV-seronegative. The CDR3 runs from the conserved cysteine through the conserved F or W. The D gene is left open where the match is weak. Rows give clone size only sometimes, using once, few, many, or a class for an expanded clone.

TRBJ1-1	NA	16	TRBV5-4	NA	TGTGCCAGCTCCCCCCCCCAGGGAACCCGGAACACTGAAGCTTTCTTT	CASSPPQGTRNTEAFF
TRBJ1-2	NA	15	TRBV5-1	TRBD1	TGCGCCAGCAGCTTGGGTGGACAGGGGGCGCGAGGCTACACCTTC	CASSLGGQGARGYTF
TRBJ1-2	NA	15	TRBV7-2	NA	TGTGCCAGCAGCTCCCGGGACGGGAGCAACTATGGCTACACCTTC	CASSSRDGSNYGYTF
TRBJ1-5	once	15	TRBV16	NA	TGTGCCAGCAGCTCAACCTCGGGTTTCAGCCAGCCCCAGCATTTT	CASSSTSGFSQPQHF
TRBJ1-4	NA	16	TRBV4-3	NA	TGCGCCAGCAGCCAACTCTTCCAGGGTTCCGATGAAAAACTGTTTTTT	CASSQLFQGSDEKLFF
TRBJ2-4	NA	16	TRBV4-3	TRBD1	TGCGCCAGCAGCCAAGGGACAGGGAGTAGCTCGGGCATTCAGTACTTC	CASSQGTGSSSGIQYF
TRBJ2-3	NA	15	TRBV6-5	TRBD2	TGTGCCAGCAGTCGACTAGCGGGAGCCTCAGAGACGCAGTATTTT	CASSRLAGASETQYF
TRBJ2-1	once	16	TRBV5-6	NA	TGTGCCAGCAGCTTGGTCTCTAGCGTACCCTACAATGAGCAGTTCTTC	CASSLVSSVPYNEQFF
TRBJ1-1	NA	15	TRBV4-1	NA	TGCGCCAGCAGCCACGCGATTGCAGGGAGGACTGAAGCTTTCTTT	CASSHAIAGRTEAFF
TRBJ2-7	once	14	TRBV27	TRBD1	TGTGCCAGCAAGCACAGGGGGTCAACCTACGAGCAGTACTTC	CASKHRGSTYEQYF
TRBJ2-7	NA	14	TRBV9	NA	TGTGCCAGCAGCGCGGGGACATGGTACTACGAGCAGTACTTC	CASSAGTWYYEQYF